The 15 T cell receptor beta chains reported below all come from one sample, sequenced in a study of blood T cell repertoires in COVID-19. This table comes from immunoSEQ multiplex PCR, and its TCRdb copy is limited to in-frame clones, with some not included. This repertoire shows 150,000 to 200,000 clones, 70% to 90% found once; its top ten account for 2% to 3%. The specimen sequenced was peripheral blood. The source is a woman of 80 years or more with COVID-19, enrolled during active disease.

The V and J genes are TRBV5-4 and TRBJ1-1; tentative D call: TRBD1 (6 bases). The CDR3 is made up of 13 amino acids. The germline V gene encodes CDR1 SGHNT and CDR2 YYREEE (reference sequence). V lost 5 bases and J lost 6, with 14 bases in between. For the CDR3, the DNA is TGTGCCAGCAGTACCAGGGAGGGGGCTGAAGCTTTCTTT. It is translated as CASSTREGAEAFF.

This sequence joins TRBV5-8 and TRBJ2-3, with 8 bases lining up with TRBD1. The V segment lost 4 bases and the J segment 1 base; nucleotides outside the gene matches: 2. CDR1 and CDR2 (germline): SGHTS, YDEGEE. The CDR3 loop spans 14 amino acids. CDR3 nucleotide sequence: TGTGCCAGCAGCCCGGACAGGGGCACAGATACGCAGTATTTT. Amino acid sequence: CASSPDRGTDTQYF. The full variable domain, rest sourced from reference TRBV5-8 and TRBJ2-3, is EAGVTQSPTHLIKTRGQQATLRCSPISGHTSVYWYQQALGLGLQFLLWYDEGEERNRGNFPPRFSGRQFPNYSSELNVNALELEDSALYLCASSPDRGTDTQYFGPGTRLTVL.

The chain joins TRBV5-1 to TRBJ1-3; D perhaps matches TRBD1 (5 bases). Germline loops: CDR1 SGHRS, CDR2 YFSETQ. CDR3 length: 16 amino acids. Trimming removed 0 bases from V and 0 bases from J, with 10 bases in between. In nucleotides, the CDR3 is TGCGCCAGCAGCTTGGAAGGGGTTAACTCTGGAAACACCATATATTTT. Protein: CASSLEGVNSGNTIYF. The full variable domain, its missing parts supplied by reference TRBV5-1 and TRBJ1-3, is KAGVTQTPRYLIKTRGQQVTLSCSPISGHRSVSWYQQTPGQGLQFLFEYFSETQRNKGNFPGRFSGRQFSNSRSEMNVSTLELGDSALYLCASSLEGVNSGNTIYFGEGSWLTVV.

The gene calls are TRBV4-3 and TRBJ2-1; 10 bases line up with TRBD2. Germline CDR1 reads LGHNA; CDR2 reads YSLEER. CDR3 length equals 14 residues. V was clipped by 2 bases and J by 8 bases; unmatched bases: 3. CDR3 in DNA: TGCGCCAGCAGCCAATATCTAGCGGGAGATGAGCAGTTCTTC. It translates to CASSQYLAGDEQFF.

This rearrangement joins TRBV6-5 to TRBJ1-1; maybe TRBD1 (5 bases). This CDR3 region has 14 residues. Trimming took 8 bases from V and 0 from J, leaving 13 bases between them. Germline V CDR1 and CDR2: MNHEY, SVGAGI. CDR3 region: CASLPGGMNTEAFF. DNA of the CDR3: TGTGCCAGCCTCCCGGGGGGGATGAACACTGAAGCTTTCTTT.

The chain carries TRBV7-3 and TRBJ2-5; TRBD2 is a possible D gene (6 bases). The CDR3 extends over 19 amino acids. CDR1 SGHTA and CDR2 FQGTGA come from the germline V gene. V dropped 1 base and J dropped 5 bases, with 26 bases sitting between them. The DNA of the CDR3 is TGTGCCAGCAGCTTAATGATATCCGGAGGGACCCCAAGACAGGAGACCCAGTACTTC. This translates into CASSLMISGGTPRQETQYF.

This clone has only one observation. The rearrangement uses TRBV4-1 and TRBJ2-7, with 8 bases fitting TRBD1. J was trimmed by 0 bases and V by 0 bases; bases with no gene match: 4. CDR3 length equals 16 residues. Germline lookup yields CDR1 MGHRA and CDR2 YSYEKL. The CDR3: CASSQETGEISYEQYF. The CDR3, as DNA: TGCGCCAGCAGCCAAGAGACAGGGGAAATCTCCTACGAGCAGTACTTC.

The chain combines TRBV10-3 with TRBJ1-5, with D unresolved. Trimming left V 0 bases short and J 5 bases short, with 5 bases between. This CDR3 spans 13 amino acids. Germline V gene sequence: CDR1 ENHRY, CDR2 SYGVKD. The chain's CDR3 is CAISESRDQPQHF. As DNA, the CDR3 is TGTGCCATCAGTGAGTCGAGGGATCAGCCCCAGCATTTT.

The rearrangement links TRBV4-1 to TRBJ1-4; TRBD1 agrees at 10 bases. V lost 5 bases to trimming and J lost 6 bases; unmatched junction nucleotides: 9. This CDR3 is built from 16 residues. Germline CDR1 is MGHRA and CDR2 is YSYEKL. The CDR3 loop reads CASSSVPGTGDEKLFF. The CDR3 DNA is TGCGCCAGCAGCTCCGTCCCCGGGACAGGGGATGAAAAACTGTTTTTT.

The chain has TRBV27 and TRBJ1-2, with 10 bases lining up with TRBD1. The CDR3 consists of 19 residues. Trimming cost V 9 bases and J 0 bases; bases outside gene matches: 19. Germline assignment: CDR1 MNHEY and CDR2 SMNVEV (reference sequence). Here the CDR3 DNA reads TGTGCCAGTACTCCTTGGGCCGCCGGGACAGGGGCCGCTAACTATGGCTACACCTTC. It codes for CASTPWAAGTGAANYGYTF.

The V and J genes are TRBV7-9 and TRBJ1-2; 11 bases agree with TRBD1. The CDR3 spans 14 residues. V dropped 2 bases and J dropped 7; count of bases not matched to a gene: 3. Per germline, CDR1 SEHNR and CDR2 FQNEAQ (reference sequence). The CDR3 here is CASSLMDRGLGYTF. In DNA form, the CDR3 reads TGTGCCAGCAGCTTAATGGACAGGGGGCTTGGCTACACCTTC.

The chain has TRBV5-6 and TRBJ2-3; TRBD2 aligns across 8 bases. There are 17 residues in the CDR3. Trimming took 3 bases from V and 1 from J; bases not matched to a gene: 10. Germline CDR1 and CDR2: SGHDT and YYEEEE. The CDR3 is CASSWGPPGGGTDTQYF. In DNA, the CDR3 is TGTGCCAGCAGCTGGGGCCCCCCGGGAGGGGGCACAGATACGCAGTATTTT.

This chain joins TRBV4-3 and TRBJ1-3; the D is unclear. The CDR3 sequence is 16 residues long. Germline V gene sequence: CDR1 LGHNA, CDR2 YSLEER. V lost 0 bases to trimming and J lost 0 bases, with 9 bases between them. The CDR3 DNA sequence: TGCGCCAGCAGCCAAGAGGGGAGGAACTCTGGAAACACCATATATTTT. Translating it yields CASSQEGRNSGNTIYF.

CDR3 DNA: TGTGCCAGCTCACCACCGCCGGGACAGCTTAATGAAAAACTGTTTTTT. This sequence encodes CASSPPPGQLNEKLFF. The chain combines TRBV18 with TRBJ1-4, with TRBD1 identical over 7 bases. Germline V gene lookup returns CDR1 KGHSH and CDR2 LQKENI. V was pared by 0 bases and J by 4 bases, with 5 bases of the junction left unmatched. The CDR3 spans 16 residues.

This clone was observed a single time. This chain uses TRBV6-5 with TRBJ2-2, with D perhaps TRBD2 (5 bases). V lost 7 bases and J 2 bases, leaving 11 bases between the germline ends. This CDR3 region has 14 residues. The germline CDR1 and CDR2 sequences are MNHEY and SVGAGI. Here the CDR3 DNA reads TGTGCCAGCACCGGGGTTAGAAACACCGGGGAGCTGTTTTTT. Translation: CASTGVRNTGELFF.